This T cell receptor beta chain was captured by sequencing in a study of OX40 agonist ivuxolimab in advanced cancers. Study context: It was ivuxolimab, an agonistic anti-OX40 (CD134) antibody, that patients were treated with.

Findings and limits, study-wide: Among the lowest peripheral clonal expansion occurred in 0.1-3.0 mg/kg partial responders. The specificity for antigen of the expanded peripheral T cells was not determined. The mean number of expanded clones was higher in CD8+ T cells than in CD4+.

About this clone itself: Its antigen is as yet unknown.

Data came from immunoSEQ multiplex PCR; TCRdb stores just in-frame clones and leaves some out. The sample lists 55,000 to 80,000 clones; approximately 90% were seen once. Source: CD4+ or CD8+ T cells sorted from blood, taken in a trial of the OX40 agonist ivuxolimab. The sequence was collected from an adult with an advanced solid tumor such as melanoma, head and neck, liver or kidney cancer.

In DNA form, the CDR3 reads TGTGCCAGCAGCCCTGCAGGGGGCGGTCATCAGCCCCAGCATTTT. Translating gives CASSPAGGGHQPQHF. The V call is TRBV7-2, the J call TRBJ1-5, with TRBD1 identical over 8 bases. With 5 bases clipped from V and 5 bases from J, the junction kept 8 bases outside the gene matches. The CDR3 totals 15 residues. Looked up from germline, CDR1 is SGHTA and CDR2 is FQGNSA.